The clone carrying this TCR beta chain came up many times. Its specificity is unknown. This record belongs to a study of T cells in Graves' hyperthyroidism and ophthalmopathy. Study results and limitations: Most thyroid clonotypes that were expanded above 0.001 also turned up in blood. Ophthalmopathy could be told apart from stable hyperthyroidism with a 13 V-J model.

Participants, patients aged 18 to 65, had newly diagnosed hyperthyroidism with a duration under 2 months. Fresh peripheral blood, roughly 10 ml of it, supplied the PBMCs. RNA transcripts gave rise to amplified TCR beta CDR3 regions. Primed by the HTBI set, a first-round RT-PCR was run on the TCR CDR3. TCRdb analysed the multiplex PCR reads with MiXCR anew, one entry per CDR3 protein. The data hold more than 250,000 distinct CDR3 sequences, with roughly 15% observed a single time. Germline CDR1 and CDR2: SGHTA and FQGTGA. This CDR3 has 16 amino acids. Trimming removed 3 bases from V and 7 bases from J, with 16 bases in between.

Sequencing was carried out using blood. The chain has TRBV7-3 and TRBJ1-6; the D gene is possibly TRBD1 (5 bases). The TCR originated in a woman aged 45-60 years with Graves' hyperthyroidism that later progressed to Graves' ophthalmopathy. CDR3 protein: CASSLGGNLRNSPLHF. The CDR3 DNA is TGTGCCAGCAGCTTGGGGGGAAACCTTCGGAATTCACCCCTCCACTTT.